The T cell receptor beta chain described here comes from a study of human T cells and chemical hapten exposure. Study-wide findings and caveats: Among TCRs, those above 1 in 1000 frequency were unaffected by DPC sensitization.

TCRdb re-called the RACE reads with MiXCR, one entry per CDR3 protein. Of about 130,000 distinct CDR3 sequences in the sample, more than 7.5% were seen once. CDR1 and CDR2 from the germline V gene are SGHAT and FQNNGV. With 7 bases removed from V and 1 base from J, the gap between germline ends came to 14 bases. CDR3 length: 15 residues. This clonotype was counted at least ten times. Its cognate antigen is unknown. Time point noted: healthy volunteer bleed at 2 weeks. Total RNA was isolated from unfractionated whole blood. The sequence was collected from a male donor in good health. Some clones in this sample may be carry-over from other donors' samples. The sequencing sample was made of whole blood. The chain carries TRBV11-2 and TRBJ2-1; unclear D gene. The CDR3 region has the DNA TGTGCCAGCACGCCAAGCCGTGAGTCCTACAATGAGCAGTTCTTC. It yields the protein CASTPSRESYNEQFF.